The 11 T cell receptor beta chains below were found in one sample sequenced in a study of blood T cell repertoires in COVID-19. Sequencing was performed with immunoSEQ multiplex PCR; in TCRdb, only in-frame clones are kept and a portion is missing. The sample lists 200,000 to 300,000 clones; more than 85% were seen once. Sequencing input: peripheral blood. These receptors all come from a person aged 18-30 years with COVID-19, enrolled during active disease.

The chain has TRBV25-1 and TRBJ2-7, with 13 bases matching TRBD2. CDR1 and CDR2 (germline): MGHDK, SYGVNS. Losses at the gene ends were 6 bases for V and 4 bases for J; bases not matched to a gene: 9. The CDR3 covers 16 residues. CDR3 coding DNA: TGTGCCAGCAGCTCGACTAGCGGGAGGCCTCGATACGAGCAGTACTTC. It encodes CASSSTSGRPRYEQYF.

The chain uses TRBV28 and TRBJ1-1, with D hard to call. The germline gives CDR1 MDHEN, CDR2 SYDVKM. The CDR3 runs 14 residues. Trimming left V 3 bases short and J 1 base short, with 9 bases between. Here the CDR3 DNA reads TGTGCCAGCAGTTTTGGCAGATCGAACACTGAAGCTTTCTTT. This encodes CASSFGRSNTEAFF.

This rearrangement joins TRBV7-9 to TRBJ1-3, with unresolved D. The CDR3 covers 16 residues. Deletions cut 4 bases from V and 4 bases from J, with 17 bases between. The germline V gene has CDR1 SEHNR and CDR2 FQNEAQ (reference sequence). The CDR3: CASSSLIATTGNTIYF. The CDR3 region has the DNA TGTGCCAGCAGCTCCCTTATAGCAACTACCGGAAACACCATATATTTT.

The rearrangement joins TRBV5-4 to TRBJ1-2, with a possible D match to TRBD1 (6 bases). The CDR3 consists of 14 residues. The germline V gene has CDR1 SGHNT and CDR2 YYREEE (reference sequence). The germline V and J ends were trimmed by 2 bases and 8 bases, with 16 bases remaining between them. CDR3 protein: CASSFRQGFGGYTF. The CDR3 DNA reads as TGTGCCAGCAGCTTTAGGCAGGGGTTCGGCGGCTACACCTTC.

The count of this clone is one. V gene TRBV7-2 combines with J gene TRBJ2-3; D is possibly TRBD2 (5 bases). The ends were cut back, 1 base at V and 0 bases at J, with 11 bases in the middle. Per the germline V gene, CDR1 is SGHTA and CDR2 is FQGNSA. This CDR3 region has 16 residues. The CDR3 here is CASSLERSGSTDTQYF. Here the CDR3 DNA reads TGTGCCAGCAGCTTAGAACGGTCGGGGAGCACAGATACGCAGTATTTT.

V is TRBV6-5 and J is TRBJ1-2; D is unclear. This CDR3 spans 12 amino acids. The germline V gene encodes CDR1 MNHEY and CDR2 SVGAGI. Trimming pared 8 bases from V and 2 bases from J, leaving 9 bases between. CDR3 nucleotides: TGTGCCAGCGGTTCCCCGAACTATGGCTACACCTTC. Its protein product is CASGSPNYGYTF.

This clone showed up just a few times. At one end, the junction sequence differs from germline, possibly due to a read error. The CDR3 loop reads CYTGTPYGYTF. The CDR3 DNA reads TGCTACACAGGGACCCCCTATGGCTACACCTTC. The chain carries TRBV6-5 and TRBJ1-2; a weak D match, TRBD1 (6 bases). There are 11 residues in the CDR3. CDR1 and CDR2 (germline): MNHEY, SVGAGI.

The CDR3 DNA reads TGTGCCAGCAGCCCTAGGGGAACTAGCGGCCCCTACGAGCAGTACTTC. Translating gives CASSPRGTSGPYEQYF. This chain uses TRBV7-8 with TRBJ2-7; 8 bases match TRBD2. V lost 5 bases and J lost 2; bases outside the gene matches: 11. Germline values: CDR1 SGHVS, CDR2 FQNEAQ. There are 16 residues in the CDR3.

The CDR3 nucleotides read TGTGCCAGCAGTTCGGGATCTCAGCTCGAAGCTTTCTTT. Amino acid sequence: CASSSGSQLEAFF. V usage is TRBV27 and J usage is TRBJ1-1, with D hard to call. There are 13 residues in the CDR3. The germline V gene encodes CDR1 MNHEY and CDR2 SMNVEV (reference sequence). V was clipped by 4 bases and J by 8 bases, with 14 bases between them.

This chain links TRBV29-1 with TRBJ2-5; 10 bases agree with TRBD2. The CDR3 has 14 amino acids. Looked up from germline, CDR1 is SQVTM and CDR2 is ANQGSEA. V lost 4 bases to trimming and J lost 2 bases; unmatched junction nucleotides: 4. CDR3 DNA: TGCAGCGTTGCCGGAGCGGGAGGGCAAGAGACCCAGTACTTC. Protein product: CSVAGAGGQETQYF. Using reference TRBV29-1 and TRBJ2-5 for the parts outside the CDR3, the full variable domain is SAVISQKPSRDICQRGTSLTIQCQVDSQVTMMFWYRQQPGQSLTLIATANQGSEATYESGFVIDKFPISRPNLTFSTLTVSNMSPEDSSIYLCSVAGAGGQETQYFGPGTRLLVL.

The gene calls are TRBV27 and TRBJ2-1, with 9 bases fitting TRBD1. Germline CDR1 is MNHEY and CDR2 is SMNVEV (reference sequence). The CDR3 length is 14 residues. V lost 6 bases, J lost 4 bases, and 4 bases stayed unmatched. For the CDR3, the DNA is TGTGCCAGCAGACAGGGGGCGGCGTACAATGAGCAGTTCTTC. Residues: CASRQGAAYNEQFF.